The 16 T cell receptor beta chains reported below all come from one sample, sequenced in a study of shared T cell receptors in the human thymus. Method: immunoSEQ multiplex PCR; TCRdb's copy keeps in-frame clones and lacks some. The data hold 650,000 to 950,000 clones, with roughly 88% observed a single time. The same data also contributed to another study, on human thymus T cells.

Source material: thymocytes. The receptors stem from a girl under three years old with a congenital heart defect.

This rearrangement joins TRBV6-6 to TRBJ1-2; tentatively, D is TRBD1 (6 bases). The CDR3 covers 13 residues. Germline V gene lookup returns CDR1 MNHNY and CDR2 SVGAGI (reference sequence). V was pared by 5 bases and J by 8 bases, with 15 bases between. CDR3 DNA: TGTGCCAGCAGTAAAACAGGGCCTGGGGGCTACACCTTC. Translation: CASSKTGPGGYTF.

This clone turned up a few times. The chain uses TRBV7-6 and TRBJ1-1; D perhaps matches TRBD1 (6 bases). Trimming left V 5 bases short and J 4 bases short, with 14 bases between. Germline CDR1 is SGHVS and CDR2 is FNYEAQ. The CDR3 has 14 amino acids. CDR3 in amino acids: CASSPRDTFTEAFF. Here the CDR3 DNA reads TGTGCCAGCAGCCCCCGGGACACTTTCACTGAAGCTTTCTTT.

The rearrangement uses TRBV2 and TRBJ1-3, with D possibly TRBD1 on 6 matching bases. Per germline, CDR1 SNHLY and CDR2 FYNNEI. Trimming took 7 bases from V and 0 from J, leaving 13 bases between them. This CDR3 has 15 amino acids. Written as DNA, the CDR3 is TGTGCCAGCACCCGGACAGCGAGCTCTGGAAACACCATATATTTT. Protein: CASTRTASSGNTIYF. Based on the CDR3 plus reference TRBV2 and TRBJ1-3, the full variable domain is EPEVTQTPSHQVTQMGQEVILRCVPISNHLYFYWYRQILGQKVEFLVSFYNNEISEKSEIFDDQFSVERPDGSNFTLKIRSTKLEDSAMYFCASTRTASSGNTIYFGEGSWLTVV.

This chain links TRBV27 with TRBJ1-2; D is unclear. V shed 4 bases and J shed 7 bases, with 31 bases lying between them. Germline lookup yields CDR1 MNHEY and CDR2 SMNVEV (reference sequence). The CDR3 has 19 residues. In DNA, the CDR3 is TGTGCCAGCAGTTCAAGGTGGGCCGAAAGTTGGCGGGCCGAACTTGGCTACACCTTC. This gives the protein CASSSRWAESWRAELGYTF.

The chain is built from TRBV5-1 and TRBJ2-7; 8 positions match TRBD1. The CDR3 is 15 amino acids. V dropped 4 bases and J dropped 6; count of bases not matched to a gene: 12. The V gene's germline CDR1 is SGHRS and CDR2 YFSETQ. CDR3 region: CASSLDRGRATEQYF. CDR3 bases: TGCGCCAGCAGCCTAGACAGGGGTCGAGCTACCGAGCAGTACTTC.

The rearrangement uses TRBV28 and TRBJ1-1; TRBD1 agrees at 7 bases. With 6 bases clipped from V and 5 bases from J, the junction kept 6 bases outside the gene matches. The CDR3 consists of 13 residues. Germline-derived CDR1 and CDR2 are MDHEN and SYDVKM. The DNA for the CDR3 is TGTGCCAGCAGGACACAGGGGTGGACTGAAGCTTTCTTT. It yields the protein CASRTQGWTEAFF.

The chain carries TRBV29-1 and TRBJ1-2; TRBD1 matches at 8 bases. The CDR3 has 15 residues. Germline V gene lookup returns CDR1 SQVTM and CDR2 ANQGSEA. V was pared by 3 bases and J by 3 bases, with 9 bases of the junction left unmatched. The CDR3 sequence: CSVEARDRRHYGYTF. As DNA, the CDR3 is TGCAGCGTTGAGGCCAGGGACAGGCGTCACTATGGCTACACCTTC.

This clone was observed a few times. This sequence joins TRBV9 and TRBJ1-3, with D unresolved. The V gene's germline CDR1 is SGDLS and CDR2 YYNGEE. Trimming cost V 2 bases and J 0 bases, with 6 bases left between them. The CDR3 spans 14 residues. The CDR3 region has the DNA TGTGCCAGCAGCGTGAGAAGCTCTGGAAACACCATATATTTT. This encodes CASSVRSSGNTIYF.

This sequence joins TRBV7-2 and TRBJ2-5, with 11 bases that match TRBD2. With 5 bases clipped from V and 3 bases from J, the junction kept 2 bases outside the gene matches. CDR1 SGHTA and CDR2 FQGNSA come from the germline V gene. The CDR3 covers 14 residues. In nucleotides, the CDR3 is TGTGCCAGCAGCACGGGACTAGCGGAAGAGACCCAGTACTTC. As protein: CASSTGLAEETQYF. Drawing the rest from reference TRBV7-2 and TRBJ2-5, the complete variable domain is GAGVSQSPSNKVTEKGKDVELRCDPISGHTALYWYRQSLGQGLEFLIYFQGNSAPDKSGLPSDRFSAERTGGSVSTLTIQRTQQEDSAVYLCASSTGLAEETQYFGPGTRLLVL.

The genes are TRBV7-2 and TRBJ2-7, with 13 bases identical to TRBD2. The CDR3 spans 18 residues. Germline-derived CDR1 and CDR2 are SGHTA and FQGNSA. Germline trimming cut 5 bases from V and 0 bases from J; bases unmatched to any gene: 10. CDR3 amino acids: CASSRKTSGGHSSYEQYF. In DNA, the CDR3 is TGTGCCAGCAGCCGAAAGACTAGCGGGGGGCATAGCTCCTACGAGCAGTACTTC.

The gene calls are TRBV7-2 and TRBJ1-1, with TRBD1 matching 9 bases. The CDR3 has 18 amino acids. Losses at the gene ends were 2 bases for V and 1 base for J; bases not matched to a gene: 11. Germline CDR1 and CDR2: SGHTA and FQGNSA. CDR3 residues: CASSLTAAHRGQNTEAFF. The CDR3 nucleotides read TGTGCCAGCAGCTTAACGGCCGCTCACAGGGGGCAGAACACTGAAGCTTTCTTT. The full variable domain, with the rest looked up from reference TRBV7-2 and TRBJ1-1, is GAGVSQSPSNKVTEKGKDVELRCDPISGHTALYWYRQSLGQGLEFLIYFQGNSAPDKSGLPSDRFSAERTGGSVSTLTIQRTQQEDSAVYLCASSLTAAHRGQNTEAFFGQGTRLTVV.

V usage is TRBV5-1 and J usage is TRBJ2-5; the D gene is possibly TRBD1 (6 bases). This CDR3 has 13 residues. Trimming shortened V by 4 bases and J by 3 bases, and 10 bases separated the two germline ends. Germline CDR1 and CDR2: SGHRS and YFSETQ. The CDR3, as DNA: TGCGCCAGCAGCCCAGAGGGGGAAGAGACCCAGTACTTC. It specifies CASSPEGEETQYF.

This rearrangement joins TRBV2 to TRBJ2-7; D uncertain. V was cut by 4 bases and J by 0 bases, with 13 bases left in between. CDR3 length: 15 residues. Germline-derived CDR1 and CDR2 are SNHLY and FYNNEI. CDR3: CASSVSVLTSYEQYF. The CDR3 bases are TGTGCCAGCAGTGTTTCAGTCCTTACCTCCTACGAGCAGTACTTC. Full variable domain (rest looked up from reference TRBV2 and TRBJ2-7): EPEVTQTPSHQVTQMGQEVILRCVPISNHLYFYWYRQILGQKVEFLVSFYNNEISEKSEIFDDQFSVERPDGSNFTLKIRSTKLEDSAMYFCASSVSVLTSYEQYFGPGTRLTVT.

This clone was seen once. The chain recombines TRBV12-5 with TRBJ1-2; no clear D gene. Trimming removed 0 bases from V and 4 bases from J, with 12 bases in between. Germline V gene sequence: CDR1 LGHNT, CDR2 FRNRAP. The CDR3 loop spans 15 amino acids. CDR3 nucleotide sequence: TGTGCTAGTGGTTTGGTAACTCCGGGGAGCTATGGCTACACCTTC. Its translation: CASGLVTPGSYGYTF.

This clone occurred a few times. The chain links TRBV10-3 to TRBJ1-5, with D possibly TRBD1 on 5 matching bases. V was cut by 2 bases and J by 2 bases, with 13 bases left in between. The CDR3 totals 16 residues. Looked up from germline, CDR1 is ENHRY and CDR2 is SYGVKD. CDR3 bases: TGTGCCATCAGTGAGAAATGGGGGGGAGGCAATCAGCCCCAGCATTTT. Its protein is CAISEKWGGGNQPQHF.

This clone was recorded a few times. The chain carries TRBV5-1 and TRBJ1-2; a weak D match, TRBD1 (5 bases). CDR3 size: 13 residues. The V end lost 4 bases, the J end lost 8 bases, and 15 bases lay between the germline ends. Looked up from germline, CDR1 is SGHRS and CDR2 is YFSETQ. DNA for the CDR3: TGCGCCAGCAGCCGAGGGACTCCGGGGGGCTACACCTTC. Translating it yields CASSRGTPGGYTF.